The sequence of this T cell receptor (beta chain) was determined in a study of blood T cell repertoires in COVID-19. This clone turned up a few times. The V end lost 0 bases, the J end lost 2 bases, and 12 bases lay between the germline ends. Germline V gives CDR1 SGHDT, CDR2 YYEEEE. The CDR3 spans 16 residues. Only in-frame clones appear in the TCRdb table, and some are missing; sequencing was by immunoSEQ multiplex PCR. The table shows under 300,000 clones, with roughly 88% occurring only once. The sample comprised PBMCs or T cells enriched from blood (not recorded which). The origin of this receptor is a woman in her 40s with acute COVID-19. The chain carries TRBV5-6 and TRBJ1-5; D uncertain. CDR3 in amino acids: CASSLGRDVRNQPQHF. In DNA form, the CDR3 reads TGTGCCAGCAGCTTGGGGAGGGATGTACGCAATCAGCCCCAGCATTTT.